This T cell receptor (beta chain) was sequenced during a study of CD8 T cells in Susac syndrome. RNA amounts of roughly 0.5 to 1 ug underwent reverse transcription with random hexamers. The method of amplification for TCR beta CDR3 was immunoSEQ multiplex PCR, covering 54 Vbeta and 13 Jbeta. MiXCR was run by TCRdb on the immunoSEQ multiplex PCR reads, yielding one entry per CDR3 protein. The sample lists under 200,000 distinct CDR3 sequences, around 96% seen once, with around 0.15% in the top ten. TCR beta was sequenced from blood CD8+ and CD4+ T cells. TEMRA cells were FACS-enriched, unlike CD8+ and CD4+ T cells, which were negatively isolated. Per the germline V gene, CDR1 is SEHNR and CDR2 is FQNEAQ (reference sequence). This CDR3 has 13 residues. V lost 6 bases to trimming and J lost 2 bases, with 11 bases between them.

The chain couples TRBV7-9 to TRBJ2-7; no definite D call. Sequencing was carried out using CD8+ T cells from PBMCs. The receptor was derived from a human donor with multiple sclerosis. In nucleotides, the CDR3 is TGTGCCAGCAGTAGGTTAGGTACCTACGAGCAGTACTTC. The encoded protein is CASSRLGTYEQYF.